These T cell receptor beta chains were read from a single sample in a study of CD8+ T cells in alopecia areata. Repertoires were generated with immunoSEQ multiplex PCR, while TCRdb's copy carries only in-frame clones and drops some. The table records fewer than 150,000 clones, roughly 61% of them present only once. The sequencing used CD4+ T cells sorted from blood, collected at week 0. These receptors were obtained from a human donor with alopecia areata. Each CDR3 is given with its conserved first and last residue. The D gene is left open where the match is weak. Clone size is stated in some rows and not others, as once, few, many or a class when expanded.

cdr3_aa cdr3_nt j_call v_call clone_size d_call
CASSLIDTQYF TGTGCCAGCAGCTTAATAGATACGCAGTATTTT TRBJ2-3 TRBV7-9 . .
CATSRDYEGALRGGELFF TGTGCCACCAGCAGAGATTACGAGGGGGCGCTGCGAGGCGGGGAGCTGTTTTTT TRBJ2-2 TRBV15 few TRBD1
CASSQGPLHRFF TGTGCCAGCAGCCAAGGACCCCTTCACCGGTTCTTC TRBJ2-1 TRBV14 . .
CASTTQETQYF TGTGCCAGCACCACTCAAGAGACCCAGTACTTC TRBJ2-5 TRBV2 few .
CASSLTGMATQYF TGCGCCAGCAGCCTTACCGGGATGGCGACCCAGTACTTC TRBJ2-5 TRBV5-1 . .
CASSLTGGMSEQYF TGTGCCAGCAGCCTGACAGGGGGGATGAGCGAGCAGTACTTC TRBJ2-7 TRBV14 few TRBD1
CASSSNGPPNYGYTF TGTGCCAGCAGCTCCAACGGACCTCCCAACTATGGCTACACCTTC TRBJ1-2 TRBV7-9 . .
CASSPTVENTEAFF TGTGCCAGCTCACCAACTGTGGAGAACACTGAAGCTTTCTTT TRBJ1-1 TRBV18 . .
CASSLDGQGGTEAFF TGCGCCAGCAGCTTGGATGGGCAGGGCGGGACTGAAGCTTTCTTT TRBJ1-1 TRBV5-1 . .
CASSSGPGLSTDTQYF TGCGCCAGCAGCTCGGGTCCGGGTCTAAGCACAGATACGCAGTATTTT TRBJ2-3 TRBV5-1 . .
CASSLATDQPQHF TGTGCCAGCAGCTTAGCCACGGATCAGCCCCAGCATTTT TRBJ1-5 TRBV7-9 . .
CASSFLGHTTATEAFF TGTGCCAGCAGCTTCCTTGGGCATACGACGGCCACTGAAGCTTTCTTT TRBJ1-1 TRBV5-6 few .
CAINGQGSLTEAFF TGTGCCATCAACGGACAGGGGTCGCTCACTGAAGCTTTCTTT TRBJ1-1 TRBV10-3 . TRBD1
CASRWVNYGYTF TGTGCCAGCAGATGGGTAAACTATGGCTACACCTTC TRBJ1-2 TRBV6-5 . .
CASSLSGGVETQYF TGCGCCAGCAGCCTAAGTGGCGGGGTGGAGACCCAGTACTTC TRBJ2-5 TRBV4-1 . .
CASSYDRGRNYGYTF TGTGCCAGCAGTTATGACAGGGGGCGAAACTATGGCTACACCTTC TRBJ1-2 TRBV6-6 . TRBD1
CASSLAGSLAKNIQYF TGCGCCAGCAGCTTGGCCGGGAGCCTAGCCAAAAACATTCAGTACTTC TRBJ2-4 TRBV5-1 . .
CASHRDGNQPQHF TGTGCCTCGCACAGGGATGGCAATCAGCCCCAGCATTTT TRBJ1-5 TRBV10-3 . .
CASSGGQGRNQPQHF TGTGCCAGCAGTGGCGGACAGGGCCGAAATCAGCCCCAGCATTTT TRBJ1-5 TRBV2 . TRBD1
CASSPGTGSYEQYF TGCGCCAGCAGTCCCGGGACAGGGTCCTACGAGCAGTACTTC TRBJ2-7 TRBV5-1 . TRBD1
CASMLGQGNTIYF TGTGCCAGCATGCTTGGACAGGGAAACACCATATATTTT TRBJ1-3 TRBV16 few .
CASSTELGGSGANVLTF TGTGCCAGCAGCACAGAACTCGGGGGCTCTGGGGCCAACGTCCTGACTTTC TRBJ2-6 TRBV13 . .
CASSLAIRQPQHF TGTGCCAGCAGCTTAGCGATCCGGCAGCCCCAGCATTTT TRBJ1-5 TRBV7-2 . .
CATSRERTNPEAFF TGTGCCACCAGCAGAGAACGGACCAACCCTGAAGCTTTCTTT TRBJ1-1 TRBV15 few .
CASSLGLAGGWEQFF TGTGCCAGCAGCCTCGGACTAGCGGGAGGCTGGGAGCAGTTCTTC TRBJ2-1 TRBV11-1 few TRBD2
CASRTGVTEAFF TGTGCCAGCAGGACAGGGGTCACTGAAGCTTTCTTT TRBJ1-1 TRBV6-6 few TRBD1
CAISEGRGHTEAFF TGTGCCATCAGTGAGGGAAGGGGGCACACTGAAGCTTTCTTT TRBJ1-1 TRBV10-3 . TRBD1
CASSPRVATNSYEQYF TGTGCCAGCTCACCACGGGTAGCGACGAACTCCTACGAGCAGTACTTC TRBJ2-7 TRBV18 . .
CASSLERPSTDTQYF TGCGCCAGCAGCTTAGAACGGCCTAGCACAGATACGCAGTATTTT TRBJ2-3 TRBV5-1 few .
CASTQNRVPNEKLFF TGTGCCAGCACCCAGAACAGGGTACCTAATGAAAAACTGTTTTTT TRBJ1-4 TRBV7-9 few .
CATVPGQSGELFF TGTGCCACTGTCCCGGGACAGTCCGGGGAGCTGTTTTTT TRBJ2-2 TRBV2 . TRBD1